The sequence of this TCR beta chain was determined in a study of shared clonotypes between healthy human individuals. Study-level information: Donor ages ranged 18 to 49 years: a couple of women, a few men.

CD45RO-negative CD8 cells positively selected for CCR7 made up the naive population, which excluded terminally differentiated effector memory CD45RA+ cells. The data were produced by immunoSEQ multiplex PCR, yet TCRdb's version contains in-frame clones alone and is incomplete. The table includes about 2 million clones, 85% to 95% detected once. The CDR3 sequence is 14 residues long. V dropped 6 bases and J dropped 6; count of bases not matched to a gene: 9. CDR1 and CDR2 (germline): SEHNR, FQNEAQ (reference sequence). Source material: naive CD8+ T cells sorted from blood. The sequence derives from a man in his late teens or twenties in good health. V gene TRBV7-9 combines with J gene TRBJ1-2; 8 bases align to TRBD1. CDR3 coding DNA: TGTGCCAGCAGTTCCGCCGGGACAGGCGATGGCTACACCTTC. This codes for CASSSAGTGDGYTF.